This entry lists 8 T cell receptor beta chains sequenced from one sample in a study of blood T cell repertoires in COVID-19. Sequencing was performed with immunoSEQ multiplex PCR; in TCRdb, only in-frame clones are kept and a portion is missing. The profile covers hundreds of thousands of clones, with roughly 80% appearing a single time and roughly 7.9% taken by the ten largest. Sequences were obtained from peripheral blood. All receptors come from a woman aged 80 or older with acute or convalescent COVID-19.

The chain uses TRBV28 and TRBJ1-1; 12 bases fit TRBD1. J gave up 4 bases and V 5 bases, and 5 bases lay outside the gene matches. This CDR3 spans 15 amino acids. The germline gives CDR1 MDHEN, CDR2 SYDVKM. The CDR3 sequence is CASSIGTGGLTEAFF. In DNA, the CDR3 is TGTGCCAGCAGTATTGGGACAGGGGGCCTCACTGAAGCTTTCTTT.

This clone was detected only a few times. The chain carries TRBV19 and TRBJ2-7; D gene uncertain. Germline CDR1 reads LNHDA; CDR2 reads SQIVND (reference sequence). Trimming removed 3 bases at V and 5 bases at J, with 11 bases between. There are 13 residues in the CDR3. Here the CDR3 DNA reads TGTGCCAGTAGTATTCTCGGGTTGAACGAGCAGTACTTC. As protein: CASSILGLNEQYF.

The chain employs TRBV3-1 (or the pseudogene TRBV3-2) and TRBJ1-1; the D is unclear. The CDR3 sequence is 15 residues long. Trimming shortened V by 3 bases and J by 1 base, and 12 bases separated the two germline ends. In germline, CDR1 is LGHDT, CDR2 YNNKEL (reference sequence). CDR3 sequence: CASSHHSRGNTEAFF. Here the CDR3 DNA reads TGTGCCAGCAGCCATCACTCGCGGGGGAACACTGAAGCTTTCTTT.

The genes are TRBV28 and TRBJ2-1; TRBD2 might be the D (6 bases). This CDR3 region has 14 residues. Trimming took 6 bases from V and 0 from J, leaving 9 bases between them. CDR1 is MDHEN and CDR2 is SYDVKM in the germline V gene. The DNA of the CDR3 is TGTGCCAGCAGCCCCGGGAGCTCCTACAATGAGCAGTTCTTC. Amino acid sequence: CASSPGSSYNEQFF.

The CDR3 is CASSRTDDYGYTF. As DNA, the CDR3 is TGTGCCAGCAGCAGGACAGATGACTATGGCTACACCTTC. The chain recombines TRBV21-1 with TRBJ1-2; TRBD1, the table's D call, was not compared with the DNA. TRBV21-1 is reported as a pseudogene. The CDR3 loop spans 13 amino acids.

The chain links TRBV5-8 to TRBJ2-7; D may be TRBD1 (5 bases). V lost 4 bases and J lost 0, with 17 bases in between. The CDR3 is made up of 16 amino acids. Germline V gives CDR1 SGHTS, CDR2 YDEGEE. The CDR3, as DNA: TGTGCCAGCAGCACCTCGCGACAGCCAATCTCCTACGAGCAGTACTTC. It yields the protein CASSTSRQPISYEQYF.

The rearrangement uses TRBV6-1 and TRBJ1-6; possibly TRBD1 for D (5 bases). CDR1 MNHNS and CDR2 SASEGT come from the germline V gene. V was clipped by 2 bases and J by 9 bases, with 17 bases between them. This CDR3 has 16 residues. DNA for the CDR3: TGTGCCAGCAGTGAACCGGGACGACTAGCGGGTTCACCCCTCCACTTT. Translation gives CASSEPGRLAGSPLHF.

The chain carries TRBV28 and TRBJ2-1, with D possibly matching TRBD2 (5 bases). The CDR3 loop spans 14 amino acids. Looked up from germline, CDR1 is MDHEN and CDR2 is SYDVKM. Trimming removed 1 base from V and 4 bases from J, with 8 bases in between. CDR3 coding DNA: TGTGCCAGCAGTTTATCTGGAGGTTACAATGAGCAGTTCTTC. The encoded protein is CASSLSGGYNEQFF.